The rows below give T cell receptor beta chains drawn from one sample of a study of post-analysis software for immune sequencing data. MiXCR, applied by TCRdb to the PCR reads, yields one record per CDR3 protein. The table lists over 150,000 distinct CDR3 sequences, roughly 40% of them singletons. The material was blood, obtained after autologous hematopoietic stem cell transplantation. These receptors all come from a girl aged 10 to 17 with multiple sclerosis. The CDR3 runs from the conserved cysteine through the conserved F or W. Each record gives: V gene, J gene, D gene, clone size, CDR3 protein, CDR3 DNA. D genes are given only for firm matches. The size of a clone is reported for some rows only, either as once, few or many, or as a class for expanded clones.

>TRBV28|TRBJ2-1|.|few
CASSYHGRRSYNEQFF
TGTGCCAGCAGTTACCACGGGAGAAGGTCCTACAATGAGCAGTTCTTC
>TRBV5-1|TRBJ2-3|TRBD2|few
CASSRDYKDTQYF
TGCGCCAGCAGCAGGGACTATAAGGATACGCAGTATTTT
>TRBV7-2|TRBJ2-7|.|.
CASSLADEQYF
TGTGCCAGCAGCTTAGCGGACGAGCAGTACTTC
>TRBV20-1|TRBJ2-7|TRBD1|.
CSAGQGPIYEQYF
TGCAGTGCCGGACAGGGGCCCATCTACGAGCAGTACTTC
>TRBV9|TRBJ2-7|TRBD2|large
CASSEGSSGLYEQYF
TGTGCCAGCAGCGAAGGTTCTAGCGGACTCTACGAGCAGTACTTC
>TRBV4-3|TRBJ1-4|.|.
CASSPPGLLAEKLFF
TGCGCCAGCAGCCCCCCGGGTCTTCTGGCCGAAAAACTGTTTTTT
>TRBV2|TRBJ2-7|.|many
CASSGSVRYEQYF
TGTGCCAGCAGTGGTTCGGTCCGGTACGAGCAGTACTTC
>TRBV12-3/TRBV12-4|TRBJ1-1|.|.
CASRESGNTEAFF
TGTGCCAGCAGAGAATCGGGGAACACTGAAGCTTTCTTT
>TRBV20-1|TRBJ2-1|.|few
CSARDPAGHQYNEQFF
TGCAGTGCTAGAGATCCAGCGGGTCACCAGTACAATGAGCAGTTCTTC
>TRBV29-1|TRBJ2-5|.|many
CSVDLGVRGTQYF
TGCAGCGTTGATTTGGGGGTGCGAGGGACCCAGTACTTC
>TRBV6-5|TRBJ2-7|.|.
CASSRQSGEQYF
TGTGCCAGCAGTCGACAGTCCGGCGAGCAGTACTTC
>TRBV20-1|TRBJ2-1|TRBD2|few
CSARVLGTSGLYNEQFF
TGCAGTGCTAGAGTTCTCGGGACTAGCGGGTTATACAATGAGCAGTTCTTC
>TRBV4-1|TRBJ2-1|.|few
CASSQDPSWYEQFF
TGCGCCAGCAGCCAAGACCCTAGTTGGTATGAGCAGTTCTTC
>TRBV9|TRBJ2-1|.|.
CASSVAGNEQFF
TGTGCCAGCAGCGTAGCGGGAAATGAGCAGTTCTTC
>TRBV6-6|TRBJ1-2|.|few
CASRDSAALNYGYTF
TGTGCCAGCAGGGATTCAGCTGCTCTAAACTATGGCTACACCTTC
>TRBV5-8|TRBJ2-1|TRBD2|.
CASRETLAGEVNEQFF
TGTGCCAGCAGGGAGACGCTAGCGGGAGAAGTCAATGAGCAGTTCTTC
>TRBV20-1|TRBJ2-5|.|once
CSARDVGVETQYF
TGCAGTGCTAGAGATGTGGGGGTCGAGACCCAGTACTTC
>TRBV25-1|TRBJ2-1|TRBD1|.
CASSESGGQFF
TGTGCCAGCAGTGAGTCAGGGGGGCAGTTCTTC
>TRBV20-1|TRBJ2-7|.|few
CSARDNRGLESYEQYF
TGCAGTGCTAGAGACAATAGGGGGTTGGAATCCTACGAGCAGTACTTC
>TRBV7-2|TRBJ2-7|TRBD2|.
CASSSGGGEQYF
TGTGCCAGCAGCTCGGGGGGAGGCGAGCAGTACTTC
>TRBV5-6|TRBJ1-6|TRBD1|.
CASSLRDRGNSPLHF
TGTGCCAGCAGCTTGCGGGACAGGGGTAATTCACCCCTCCACTTT
>TRBV7-8|TRBJ2-4|TRBD2|.
CASRAGGASGRRAKNIQYF
TGTGCCAGCAGAGCGGGTGGGGCTAGCGGGCGGCGGGCCAAAAACATTCAGTACTTC
>TRBV2|TRBJ2-7|TRBD1|.
CASRDRTYEQYF
TGTGCCAGCAGGGACAGGACCTACGAGCAGTACTTC
>TRBV9|TRBJ2-7|TRBD2|many
CASSTTSVPSYEQYF
TGTGCCAGCAGCACAACTAGCGTCCCCTCCTACGAGCAGTACTTC
>TRBV7-8|TRBJ2-7|.|.
CASSLAVPASYEQYF
TGTGCCAGCAGCTTAGCAGTTCCAGCGTCCTACGAGCAGTACTTC
>TRBV18|TRBJ2-7|.|.
CASSPRGEYEQYF
TGTGCCAGCTCCCCCAGAGGGGAGTACGAGCAGTACTTC
>TRBV6-2/TRBV6-3|TRBJ2-7|.|.
CASRYSDSSYEQYF
TGTGCCAGCAGGTACTCGGACAGCTCCTACGAGCAGTACTTC
>TRBV20-1|TRBJ1-2|TRBD1|.
CSARVRDRESGGYTF
TGCAGTGCTAGAGTCCGGGACAGGGAATCGGGTGGCTACACCTTC
>TRBV4-1|TRBJ1-2|TRBD1|.
CASSQGPPGGVGYTF
TGCGCCAGCAGCCAAGGGCCCCCAGGGGGGGTTGGCTACACCTTC
>TRBV7-9|TRBJ2-5|TRBD2|.
CASSLRTSREETQYF
TGTGCCAGCAGCCTCCGGACTAGTCGGGAAGAGACCCAGTACTTC
>TRBV30|TRBJ2-3|TRBD2|.
CAWRPGLAQSGDTQYF
TGTGCCTGGAGGCCGGGACTAGCTCAATCTGGAGATACGCAGTATTTT
>TRBV6-5|TRBJ2-1|.|many
CASSFAASDNQFF
TGTGCCAGCAGTTTCGCAGCTAGCGATAACCAGTTCTTC
>TRBV7-2|TRBJ2-7|TRBD1|.
CASSPRPVPIQGAPYEQYF
TGTGCCAGCAGCCCCCGACCCGTACCCATCCAGGGGGCCCCCTACGAGCAGTACTTC
>TRBV20-1|TRBJ2-1|TRBD1|.
CSAGDRGNEQFF
TGCAGTGCCGGGGACAGGGGGAATGAGCAGTTCTTC
>TRBV9|TRBJ2-1|TRBD1|.
CASSVTGGQGANEQFF
TGTGCCAGCAGCGTGACCGGGGGACAGGGGGCGAATGAGCAGTTCTTC
>TRBV29-1|TRBJ1-2|.|.
CSVLEGYIGTF
TGCAGCGTTCTAGAGGGGTACATTGGCACCTTC
>TRBV5-8|TRBJ1-4|TRBD1|few
CASSPLRTGLGKLFF
TGTGCCAGCAGCCCCCTTCGGACAGGGTTGGGAAAACTGTTTTTT
>TRBV29-1|TRBJ2-7|TRBD1|.
CSAGTGDSEQYF
TGCAGCGCCGGGACAGGGGACTCCGAGCAGTACTTC
>TRBV28|TRBJ2-2|.|.
CASSSQNTGELFF
TGTGCCAGCAGTTCCCAGAACACCGGGGAGCTGTTTTTT
>TRBV20-1|TRBJ2-3|.|.
CSARDSGVPTDTQYF
TGCAGTGCTAGAGATTCGGGGGTTCCCACAGATACGCAGTATTTT
>TRBV6-2/TRBV6-3|TRBJ2-1|.|.
CASSLLGYNGQFF
TGTGCCAGCAGTTTACTAGGCTACAATGGGCAGTTCTTC
>TRBV20-1|TRBJ2-7|.|few
CSANSPYHQEAQYF
TGCAGTGCAAATAGCCCCTACCATCAAGAGGCCCAGTACTTC
>TRBV27|TRBJ2-1|.|.
CASSLSAGKVDEQFF
TGTGCCAGCAGTTTATCTGCGGGAAAGGTAGATGAGCAGTTCTTC
>TRBV10-3|TRBJ1-2|TRBD1|.
CAISESARGPSPPGYTF
TGTGCCATCAGTGAGTCTGCTAGGGGGCCATCTCCCCCTGGCTACACCTTC
>TRBV20-1|TRBJ2-1|TRBD2|.
CSASSGTSGLNEQFF
TGCAGTGCTAGCTCCGGGACTAGCGGGCTCAATGAGCAGTTCTTC
>TRBV27|TRBJ2-7|TRBD2|few
CASSFRTSGRKYEQYF
TGTGCCAGCAGTTTTAGGACTAGCGGGAGAAAATACGAGCAGTACTTC
>TRBV6-5|TRBJ2-1|.|once
CASRYSRGGNEQFF
TGTGCCAGCAGGTACTCCAGGGGCGGGAATGAGCAGTTCTTC
>TRBV27|TRBJ2-1|.|.
CASSLSLKGNEQFF
TGTGCCAGCAGTTTATCGTTAAAGGGCAATGAGCAGTTCTTC
>TRBV27|TRBJ2-1|TRBD1|.
CASSSFRDRGYNEQFF
TGTGCCAGCAGTTCTTTCCGGGACAGGGGGTACAATGAGCAGTTCTTC
>TRBV28|TRBJ2-7|.|few
CASSLIGLEQYF
TGTGCCAGCAGTTTAATAGGGTTGGAGCAGTACTTC
>TRBV5-8|TRBJ1-2|.|.
CASSLSAGKIGNYGYTF
TGTGCCAGCAGCTTGTCGGCAGGGAAGATTGGTAACTATGGCTACACCTTC
>TRBV29-1|TRBJ2-1|TRBD2|few
CSVALAVYNEQFF
TGCAGCGTTGCACTAGCGGTCTACAATGAGCAGTTCTTC
>TRBV20-1|TRBJ2-1|.|.
CSAPGLTYNEQFF
TGCAGTGCTCCGGGGCTAACCTACAATGAGCAGTTCTTC
>TRBV9|TRBJ1-5|.|few
CASSARGEGNQPQHF
TGTGCCAGCAGCGCCCGTGGGGAGGGCAATCAGCCCCAGCATTTT
>TRBV27|TRBJ2-3|TRBD1|.
CASSFGRGQGTDTQYF
TGTGCCAGCAGTTTCGGCAGGGGGCAAGGCACAGATACGCAGTATTTT
>TRBV28|TRBJ2-7|TRBD2|.
CASSAELAGKSSYEQYF
TGTGCCAGCAGTGCGGAGCTAGCGGGCAAATCCTCCTACGAGCAGTACTTC
>TRBV4-1|TRBJ1-1|.|few
CASSQDTGWGEAFF
TGCGCCAGCAGCCAAGACACAGGATGGGGTGAAGCTTTCTTT
>TRBV12-3/TRBV12-4|TRBJ2-5|.|.
CASTPVGGGETQYF
TGTGCCAGCACTCCCGTTGGGGGTGGGGAGACCCAGTACTTC